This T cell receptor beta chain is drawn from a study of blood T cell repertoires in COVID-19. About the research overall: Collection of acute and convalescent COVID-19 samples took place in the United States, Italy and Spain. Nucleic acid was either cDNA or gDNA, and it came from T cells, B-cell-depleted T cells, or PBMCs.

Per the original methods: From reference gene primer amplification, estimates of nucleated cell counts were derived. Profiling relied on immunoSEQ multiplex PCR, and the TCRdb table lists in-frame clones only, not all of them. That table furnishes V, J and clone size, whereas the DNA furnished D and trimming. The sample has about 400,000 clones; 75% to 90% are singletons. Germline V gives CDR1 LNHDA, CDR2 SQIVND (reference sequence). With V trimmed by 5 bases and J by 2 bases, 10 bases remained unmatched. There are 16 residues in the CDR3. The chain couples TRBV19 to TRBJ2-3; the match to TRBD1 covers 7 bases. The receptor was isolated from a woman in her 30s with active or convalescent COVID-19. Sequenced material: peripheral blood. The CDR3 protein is CASSGARTGNTDTQYF. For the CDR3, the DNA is TGTGCCAGTAGTGGGGCACGGACAGGAAACACAGATACGCAGTATTTT.